These T cell receptor beta chains were read from a single sample in a study of T cell repertoires in cytomegalovirus infection. TCRdb called the reads again in MiXCR, with one record for every CDR3 protein. Here the sample spans roughly 310,000 distinct CDR3 sequences, 17% being singletons. What was sequenced was PBMCs. The receptors were sampled from a human donor in good health (CMV status not recorded). Some clones in this sample may be carry-over from other donors' samples. Each CDR3 is given with its conserved first and last residue. A D gene is named only where the DNA matches it firmly. The listing skips clone size in some rows; elsewhere it reads once, few, many or a size class.

TRBV11-2,few,TRBJ1-2,NA,CASSFTGDYGYTF,TGTGCCAGCAGCTTTACGGGAGACTATGGCTACACCTTC
TRBV5-1,NA,TRBJ2-1,NA,CASSLSVGWGSYNEQFF,TGCGCCAGCAGCTTGTCCGTTGGTTGGGGGTCGTACAATGAGCAGTTCTTC
TRBV7-9,few,TRBJ2-7,NA,CASSLAAAEQYF,TGTGCCAGCAGCTTAGCGGCGGCCGAGCAGTACTTC
TRBV7-8,few,TRBJ1-2,NA,CASSLVRASGYTF,TGTGCCAGCAGCTTAGTTCGTGCGAGTGGCTACACCTTC
TRBV5-1,NA,TRBJ2-3,TRBD2,CASSELAGGPSTDTQYF,TGCGCCAGCAGCGAGCTAGCGGGGGGGCCGAGCACAGATACGCAGTATTTT
TRBV7-2,many,TRBJ2-5,NA,CASSLLRAPQETQYF,TGTGCCAGCAGCTTATTGCGGGCTCCCCAAGAGACCCAGTACTTC
TRBV7-9,many,TRBJ1-6,TRBD1,CASSVRDSSSPLHF,TGTGCCAGCAGCGTCCGGGACAGTAGTTCACCCCTCCACTTT
TRBV3-1,NA,TRBJ2-7,NA,CASSLMTGSYEQYF,TGTGCCAGCAGCTTGATGACCGGGAGCTACGAGCAGTACTTC
TRBV7-4,NA,TRBJ2-5,TRBD2,CASRPGTRTLETQYF,TGTGCCAGCAGACCCGGGACTAGGACTCTGGAGACCCAGTACTTC
TRBV12-3/TRBV12-4,many,TRBJ2-2,NA,CASSWDWPASAPGELFF,TGTGCCAGCAGTTGGGATTGGCCGGCCAGTGCTCCCGGGGAGCTGTTTTTT
TRBV12-3/TRBV12-4,many,TRBJ2-5,NA,CASSLGLGQGLKTQYF,TGTGCCAGCAGTCTAGGCCTGGGTCAGGGGCTGAAGACCCAGTACTTC
TRBV15,NA,TRBJ1-3,NA,CATSREVGISGNTIYF,TGTGCCACCAGCAGAGAGGTCGGGATCTCTGGAAACACCATATATTTT
TRBV11-3,many,TRBJ2-3,TRBD1,CASSQQGMGTDTQYF,TGTGCCAGCAGCCAACAGGGGATGGGCACAGATACGCAGTATTTT
TRBV28,few,TRBJ1-4,NA,CASSLGFTGEKLFF,TGTGCCAGCAGTTTAGGGTTCACGGGGGAAAAACTGTTTTTT
TRBV12-3/TRBV12-4,NA,TRBJ2-1,NA,CASSQQGLPVNEQFF,TGTGCCAGCAGCCAACAGGGCCTACCTGTTAATGAGCAGTTCTTC
TRBV25-1,once,TRBJ1-5,NA,CASKGSGWNQPQHF,TGTGCCAGCAAGGGATCAGGGTGGAATCAGCCCCAGCATTTT
TRBV12-3/TRBV12-4,NA,TRBJ1-2,TRBD1,CASNTGQGNYGYTF,TGTGCCAGCAATACCGGACAGGGCAACTATGGCTACACCTTC